This TCR beta chain was retrieved from a study of blood T cell repertoires in COVID-19. Study background: The cDNA or gDNA used as material had been derived from T cells, B-cell-depleted T cells, or PBMCs.

This CDR3 spans 14 amino acids. V lost 0 bases to trimming and J lost 6 bases, with 9 bases between them. CDR1 is MNHNS and CDR2 is SASEGT in the germline V gene. Authors' processing steps: Amplification from reference gene primers served as the basis for estimated nucleated cell counts. Method: immunoSEQ multiplex PCR; TCRdb's copy keeps in-frame clones and lacks some. Clonal size and the V and J genes are those of that table, whereas D and trimming came from the DNA. The sample has 310,000 or so clones, approximately 91% seen once. The rearrangement links TRBV6-1 to TRBJ1-5, with D unresolved. The receptor was derived from a woman aged 30 to 39 with COVID-19, enrolled during active disease. The sample consisted of peripheral blood. CDR3 in amino acids: CASSEAMGAQPQHF. The CDR3 DNA follows: TGTGCCAGCAGTGAAGCGATGGGCGCTCAGCCCCAGCATTTT.